This entry describes one T cell receptor (beta chain). Original handling: Reference gene primer amplification in the assay estimated nucleated cell counts. Only in-frame clones appear in the TCRdb table, and some are missing; sequencing was by immunoSEQ multiplex PCR. V, J and clone size reflect that table, while D and trimming were determined from the DNA. The data contain approximately 100,000 clones, about 88% of them singletons. The sample is drawn from a study of blood T cell repertoires in COVID-19. Study summary: The study drew acute and convalescent COVID-19 samples from the United States, Italy and Spain. Sources were T cells, B-cell-depleted T cells, or PBMCs; the material itself was cDNA or gDNA.

The V gene lost 0 bases and the J gene lost 7 bases, with 18 bases spanning the gap. This CDR3 is 16 amino acids long. Per the germline V gene, CDR1 is SGHTA and CDR2 is FQGTGA. The receptor was isolated from a human donor in a cohort sampled during active COVID-19. Material: peripheral blood. The chain combines TRBV7-3 with TRBJ1-1; D may be TRBD1 (6 bases). CDR3 in amino acids: CASSLTGLQGKVEAFF. CDR3 nucleotide sequence: TGTGCCAGCAGCTTAACGGGGCTCCAGGGGAAGGTTGAAGCTTTCTTT.